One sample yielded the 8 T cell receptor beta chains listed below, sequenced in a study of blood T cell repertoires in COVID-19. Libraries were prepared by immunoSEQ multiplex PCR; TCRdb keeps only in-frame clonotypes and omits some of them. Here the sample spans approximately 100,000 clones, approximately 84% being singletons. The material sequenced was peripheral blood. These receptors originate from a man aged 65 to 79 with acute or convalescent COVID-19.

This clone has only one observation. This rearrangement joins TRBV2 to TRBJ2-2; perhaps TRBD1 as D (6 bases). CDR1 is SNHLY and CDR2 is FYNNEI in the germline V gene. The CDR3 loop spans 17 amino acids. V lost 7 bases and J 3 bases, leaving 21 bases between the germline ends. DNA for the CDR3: TGTGCCAGCAACCCTATTGGGTCGGCAGGGGACACCGGGGAGCTGTTTTTT. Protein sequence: CASNPIGSAGDTGELFF. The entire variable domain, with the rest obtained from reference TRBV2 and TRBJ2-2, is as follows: EPEVTQTPSHQVTQMGQEVILRCVPISNHLYFYWYRQILGQKVEFLVSFYNNEISEKSEIFDDQFSVERPDGSNFTLKIRSTKLEDSAMYFCASNPIGSAGDTGELFFGEGSRLTVL.

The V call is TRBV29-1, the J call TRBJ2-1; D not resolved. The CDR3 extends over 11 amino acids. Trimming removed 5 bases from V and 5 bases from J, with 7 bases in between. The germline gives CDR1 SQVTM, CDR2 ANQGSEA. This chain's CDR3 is CSVLNNNEQFF. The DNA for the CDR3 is TGCAGCGTTCTCAACAACAATGAGCAGTTCTTC.

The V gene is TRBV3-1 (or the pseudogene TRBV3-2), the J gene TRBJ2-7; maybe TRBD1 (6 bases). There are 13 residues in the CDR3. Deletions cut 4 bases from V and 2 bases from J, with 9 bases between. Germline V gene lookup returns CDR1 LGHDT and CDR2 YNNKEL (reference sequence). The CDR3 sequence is CASSPRDTYEQYF. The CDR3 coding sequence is TGTGCCAGCAGCCCACGGGACACCTACGAGCAGTACTTC.

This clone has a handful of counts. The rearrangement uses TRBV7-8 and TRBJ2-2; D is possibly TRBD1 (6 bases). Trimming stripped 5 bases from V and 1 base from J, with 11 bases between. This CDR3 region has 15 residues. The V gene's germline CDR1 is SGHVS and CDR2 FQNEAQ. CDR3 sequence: CASSAKTGNTGELFF. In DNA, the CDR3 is TGTGCCAGCAGCGCAAAGACAGGGAACACCGGGGAGCTGTTTTTT.

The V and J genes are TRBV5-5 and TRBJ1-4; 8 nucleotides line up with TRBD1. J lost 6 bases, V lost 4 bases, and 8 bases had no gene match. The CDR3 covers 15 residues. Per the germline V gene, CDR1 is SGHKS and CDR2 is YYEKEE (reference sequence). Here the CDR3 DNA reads TGTGCCAGCAGCCCGCGGACAGGGCCAGATGAAAAACTGTTTTTT. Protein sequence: CASSPRTGPDEKLFF.

The CDR3 is CASSGGTPPYEQYF. In DNA, the CDR3 is TGTGCCAGCAGTGGTGGGACACCACCCTACGAGCAGTACTTC. The V call is TRBV27, the J call TRBJ2-7, with a possible D match to TRBD1 (6 bases). This CDR3 spans 14 amino acids. Germline CDR1 reads MNHEY; CDR2 reads SMNVEV (reference sequence). Trimming pared 5 bases from V and 2 bases from J, leaving 13 bases between.

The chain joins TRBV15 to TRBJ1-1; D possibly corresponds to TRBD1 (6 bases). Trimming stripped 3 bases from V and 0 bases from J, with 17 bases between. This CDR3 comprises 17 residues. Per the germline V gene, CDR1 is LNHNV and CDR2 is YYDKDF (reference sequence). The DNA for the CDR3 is TGTGCCACCAGCAGGGGAACAGGGAGCTGGGTGAACACTGAAGCTTTCTTT. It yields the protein CATSRGTGSWVNTEAFF.

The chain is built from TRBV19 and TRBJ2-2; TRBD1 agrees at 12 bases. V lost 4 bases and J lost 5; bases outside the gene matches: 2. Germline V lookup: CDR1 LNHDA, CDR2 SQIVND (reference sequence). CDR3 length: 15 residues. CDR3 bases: TGTGCCAGTAGTAGGGACAGGGGGCCTACCGGGGAGCTGTTTTTT. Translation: CASSRDRGPTGELFF.